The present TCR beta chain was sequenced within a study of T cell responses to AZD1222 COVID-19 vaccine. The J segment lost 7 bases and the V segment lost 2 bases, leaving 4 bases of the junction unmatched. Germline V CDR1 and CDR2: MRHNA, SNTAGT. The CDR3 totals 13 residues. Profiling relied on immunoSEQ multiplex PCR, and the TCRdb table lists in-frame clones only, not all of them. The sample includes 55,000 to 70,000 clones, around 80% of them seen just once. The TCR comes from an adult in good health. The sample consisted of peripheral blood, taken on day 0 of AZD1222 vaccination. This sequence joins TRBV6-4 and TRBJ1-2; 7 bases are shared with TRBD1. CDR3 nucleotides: TGTGCCAGCAGTGACCAGGGACAGAGTGGCTACACCTTC. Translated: CASSDQGQSGYTF.